This TCR beta chain is from a study of OX40 agonist ivuxolimab in advanced cancers. Study at large: Mean age approximately 55 years, range 23 to 79; around 80% male. General observations from the study: There were, on average, more expanded clones in CD8+ T cells than in CD4+. At 0.1 to 3.0 mg/kg, CD4+ and CD8+ blood T cells expanded clonally by week 6.

The cohort excluded patients with autoimmune disease history or systemic immunosuppression. A remark on this clone: What it recognizes is unknown.

Data came from immunoSEQ multiplex PCR; TCRdb stores just in-frame clones and leaves some out. This sample has some 21,000 clones; about 79% occur once, and the top ten carry roughly 31%. The germline V and J ends were trimmed by 0 bases and 0 bases, with 12 bases remaining between them. The CDR3 contains 16 residues. CDR1 and CDR2 from the germline V gene are MGHRA and YSYEKL. The TCR was taken from an adult with an advanced solid tumor such as melanoma, head and neck, liver or kidney cancer. This material consisted of CD4+ or CD8+ T cells sorted from blood, taken in a trial of the OX40 agonist ivuxolimab. The rearrangement joins TRBV4-1 to TRBJ2-7; no clear D gene. In nucleotides, the CDR3 is TGCGCCAGCAGCCAAGAGCCGTACGGAAGCTCCTACGAGCAGTACTTC. Translated, it gives CASSQEPYGSSYEQYF.